The clone carrying this T cell receptor (beta chain) was observed at least ten times. The antigen remains undetermined. After removal of 5 bases from V and 8 bases from J, the junction contained 10 bases not matched to a gene. The germline V gene encodes CDR1 LGHNA and CDR2 YNFKEQ. The CDR3 contains 15 residues. The TCR beta CDR3 regions underwent amplification using RNA transcripts as the source. Researchers ran a first-round RT-PCR on the TCR CDR3 using the HTBI primer set. TCRdb ran MiXCR on the multiplex PCR reads and lists one entry per CDR3 protein. Of hundreds of thousands of distinct CDR3 sequences in the sample, around 13% were seen once. It was considered stable Graves' hyperthyroidism when ophthalmopathy did not progress within 18 months. The data were obtained in a study of T cells in Graves' hyperthyroidism and ophthalmopathy. Study-wide context: At initial diagnosis, before any treatment had begun, peripheral blood was obtained.

The study's findings and limits: Expanded thyroid clonotypes (above 0.001) were mostly also found in blood. From stable hyperthyroidism, ophthalmopathy was set apart by a 13 V-J model.

V usage is TRBV4-2 and J usage is TRBJ1-4; TRBD1 matches 8 bases. Sequenced sample: blood. The receptor comes from a woman under 30 with Graves' hyperthyroidism. CDR3 region: CASSNSDRDEEKLFF. In DNA, the CDR3 is TGTGCCAGCAGCAACTCGGACAGGGATGAAGAAAAACTGTTTTTT.